The 10 T cell receptor beta chains listed next were all sequenced from one sample in a study of cytomegalovirus exposure and HLA in healthy donors. Primers for the PCR totalled 60 Vbeta and 13 Jbeta. The repertoire was sequenced with immunoSEQ multiplex PCR; TCRdb's copy has only in-frame clones and lacks some. The table includes approximately 150,000 clones, roughly 73% detected once. Sequenced input: PBMCs. These TCRs come from a woman under 30 in good health and CMV-seronegative.

This clone has only one observation. J is TRBJ2-1 and V is TRBV4-3, with 7 bases fitting TRBD1. The CDR3 runs to 15 residues. Germline CDR1 and CDR2: LGHNA and YSLEER. V lost 1 base and J lost 6; bases outside the gene matches: 6. In DNA, the CDR3 is TGCGCCAGCAGCCAAGGACAGGGCGTCTTCAATGAGCAGTTCTTC. Encoded protein: CASSQGQGVFNEQFF.

The V and J genes are TRBV9 and TRBJ2-1, with no clear D. Germline CDR1 is SGDLS and CDR2 is YYNGEE. V was cut by 0 bases and J by 5 bases, with 9 bases left in between. The CDR3 spans 14 residues. CDR3 coding DNA: TGTGCCAGCAGCGTAGGGCCCACAAACAATGAGCAGTTCTTC. It translates to CASSVGPTNNEQFF.

The CDR3 spells CASSIGTGYYEQYF. The DNA of the CDR3 is TGTGCCAGCAGTATCGGGACAGGATACTACGAGCAGTACTTC. The chain employs TRBV27 and TRBJ2-7; 8 nucleotides agree with TRBD1. With V trimmed by 5 bases and J by 3 bases, 6 bases remained unmatched. The CDR3 loop spans 14 amino acids. Germline V CDR1 and CDR2: MNHEY, SMNVEV (reference sequence).

V and J are TRBV27 and TRBJ2-3, with D perhaps TRBD2 (5 bases). The CDR3 extends over 15 amino acids. CDR1 and CDR2 (germline): MNHEY, SMNVEV (reference sequence). V gave up 2 bases and J gave up 2 bases, with 11 bases separating them. In DNA form, the CDR3 reads TGTGCCAGCAGTTTAGACTACTTCACCACAGATACGCAGTATTTT. Translated, it gives CASSLDYFTTDTQYF.

The V call is TRBV5-1, the J call TRBJ2-5; D is possibly TRBD1 (6 bases). Germline CDR1 and CDR2: SGHRS and YFSETQ. The CDR3 is 13 residues long. Trimming removed 3 bases from V and 3 bases from J, with 9 bases in between. In DNA, the CDR3 is TGCGCCAGCAGCTCGACAGGAGAAGAGACCCAGTACTTC. Its protein is CASSSTGEETQYF.

This sequence joins TRBV9 and TRBJ2-5; TRBD2 might be the D (6 bases). Germline CDR1 SGDLS, CDR2 YYNGEE. The CDR3 runs 15 residues. Deletions cut 2 bases from V and 1 base from J, with 12 bases between. In DNA form, the CDR3 reads TGTGCCAGCAGCGTGGAAGGGACTCCCCAAGAGACCCAGTACTTC. It is translated as CASSVEGTPQETQYF.

The genes are TRBV28 and TRBJ2-1, with 8 bases lining up with TRBD2. Per the germline V gene, CDR1 is MDHEN and CDR2 is SYDVKM. The CDR3 consists of 16 residues. Trimming took 4 bases from V and 3 from J; bases not matched to a gene: 8. The CDR3 nucleotides are TGTGCCAGCAGTTCCCCTCAGCGGGGGTACTACAATGAGCAGTTCTTC. Its translation is CASSSPQRGYYNEQFF. The complete variable domain, with remaining parts taken from reference TRBV28 and TRBJ2-1, reads DVKVTQSSRYLVKRTGEKVFLECVQDMDHENMFWYRQDPGLGLRLIYFSYDVKMKEKGDIPEGYSVSREKKERFSLILESASTNQTSMYLCASSSPQRGYYNEQFFGPGTRLTVL.

The chain combines TRBV9 with TRBJ1-3; no reliable D call. Trimming removed 0 bases at V and 7 bases at J, with 5 bases between. CDR1 is SGDLS, CDR2 YYNGEE, per germline. This CDR3 region has 12 residues. This CDR3 reads CASSVAGNTIYF. CDR3 in DNA: TGTGCCAGCAGCGTAGCCGGGAACACCATATATTTT.

As DNA, the CDR3 is TGTGCCAGCAGCACCTTAGCGGGGGCGAACACCGGGGAGCTGTTTTTT. It encodes CASSTLAGANTGELFF. This rearrangement joins TRBV9 to TRBJ2-2; 9 bases map to TRBD2. CDR3 length equals 16 residues. Germline-derived CDR1 and CDR2 are SGDLS and YYNGEE. After removal of 4 bases from V and 0 bases from J, the junction contained 4 bases not matched to a gene. Full variable domain (outside the CDR3, taken from reference TRBV9 and TRBJ2-2): DSGVTQTPKHLITATGQRVTLRCSPRSGDLSVYWYQQSLDQGLQFLIQYYNGEERAKGNILERFSAQQFPDLHSELNLSSLELGDSALYFCASSTLAGANTGELFFGEGSRLTVL.

The rearrangement links TRBV7-2 to TRBJ2-2, with unresolved D. CDR3 length equals 14 residues. V gave up 6 bases and J gave up 5 bases, with 13 bases separating them. Germline V gene sequence: CDR1 SGHTA, CDR2 FQGNSA. CDR3 DNA sequence: TGTGCCAGCAGTCCAAACTTGAAGACCGGGGAGCTGTTTTTT. Encoded protein: CASSPNLKTGELFF.